This T cell receptor (beta chain) derives from a study of early stage breast cancer tumors (dated by TCRdb to 2015 to 2018). As for the study more broadly: Of the 15 to 20 invasive breast tumors, twelve were found to be estrogen receptor-positive, progesterone receptor-positive and HER2-negative. Of the roughly 12 ER+/PR+/HER2- tumors, eight were classified as invasive ductal carcinomas and four as invasive lobular carcinomas. On average, each sample got around 10-fold read coverage. A total of 2,651,842 templates, representing some 1,000,000 unique clonotypes, were detected across all samples. The paper as a whole reports these results and caveats: Enriched TCRB sequences shared across patients were found to be mostly commonly generated sequences that were unlikely to play an important role in the tumor microenvironment. Roughly 2.5-fold higher T cell density and higher clonality were observed in tumors than in adjacent normal breast tissue. The small cohort size prevented analysis by tumor subtype. Bulk genomic DNA sequencing of unsorted cells missed chain pairing and functional markers such as CD4, CD8 and FOXP3. Greater similarity was observed between blood and normal breast repertoires than between blood and tumor repertoires, and tumor was distinguished from normal in 14 of 16 patients when each tissue was compared with blood.

Adjacent normal breast tissue was collected about 1.9-4 cm away from the tumor, rinsed in PBS and stored in prechilled RNAlater. Because of high lipid content and low cell density, roughly 100-320 mg of normal breast tissue was often needed to obtain sufficient DNA. The study profiled bulk TCR beta-chain repertoires in matched peripheral blood, tumor and adjacent normal breast tissue taken from fewer than 20 patients with early-stage breast cancer. The Qiagen AllPrep DNA/RNA Mini kit was used for genomic DNA extraction. CDR1 and CDR2 (MNHEY, SMNVEV) derive from the germline V gene (reference sequence). V sheds 0 bases and J sheds 1 base, leaving 7 bases between their ends. The CDR3 starts with the cysteine, ends with the phenylalanine, and has 14 residues. Solely the CDR3 DNA is kept, with 42 bases framed from the first base. With regard to this clone: The specificity of this receptor is unknown. Qualities for individual bases were not recorded, and no much larger clone is one base off.

Each sample was amplified in two independent genomic DNA replicates, using approximately 550 ng for blood and around 1.5 ug for tumor or normal breast. TCRB sequencing of genomic DNA was carried out with the ImmunoSeq Intro kit according to the manufacturer's instructions. Multiplex PCR ran about 29 cycles with proprietary primers and spike-in control sequences for absolute quantification. An 87-bp fragment spanning the CDR3 and flanking V and J genes was sequenced with single-end 150-bp reads. Each lane of an Illumina MiSeq running version 3.0 chemistry carried seven multiplexed samples, with two replicates apiece. The source study handled its data this way. The vendor's proprietary pipeline handled the raw data processing, merging both replicates into a single result for each sample. To define clonotypes, the study grouped productive rearrangements that shared the V-gene family, CDR3 amino acid sequence and J-gene segment. To compute clonality, the normalized Shannon entropy (Pielou evenness) of TCRB abundances was subtracted from 1. To estimate T cell density, the total number of templates was divided by the input cell count, which was inferred from how much DNA went in. Recon was used with default parameters to estimate total repertoire diversity and clonality. A clonotype counted as tumor-enriched if its abundance in tumor exceeded 0.1% and was at least 32-fold higher than its abundance in normal breast. TCRdb limited this immuneACCESS table to in-frame rearrangements with V and J called. A share of clones is missing; checked studies link under half to unresolved V genes, and the rest is unexplained. Clonal size and the V and J genes are those of that table, whereas D and trimming came from the DNA. For this sample there are a few thousand clones; around 68% appear just once. 26% of the sample is taken by the ten largest.

This receptor was identified in a person aged 55 to 69 with breast cancer. The rearrangement joined TRBV27 to TRBJ2-7, with the D gene not confidently named. What was sequenced was normal breast tissue next to the tumor. The DNA sequence follows: TGTGCCAGCAGTTTATCAGGGAAGTCCTACGAGCAGTACTTC. Translated, it gives CASSLSGKSYEQYF.